A selection of T cell receptor beta chains follows, all from one sample in a study of human T cells and chemical hapten exposure. TCRdb analysed the RACE reads with MiXCR anew, one entry per CDR3 protein. The repertoire holds 370,000 or so distinct CDR3 sequences, with approximately 5% as singletons. Specimen: whole blood, collected in connection with sensitization to the hapten diphenylcyclopropenone (DPC). The receptors come from a woman between 50 and 59 years old with alopecia areata. Some clones in this sample may be carry-over from other donors' samples. Both conserved end residues are trimmed from each CDR3. Each record gives: D gene, clone size, V gene, J gene, CDR3 protein. A D gene is named only where the DNA matches it firmly. Clone size appears in some rows only: once, few, many, or a class for an expanded clone.

>TRBD1|-|TRBV5-1|TRBJ1-1
ASSPDRGSKAF
>-|few|TRBV4-1|TRBJ2-7
ASSQGTGSPYEQY
>-|many|TRBV7-2|TRBJ2-2
ASSLASGTGELF
>-|many|TRBV7-6|TRBJ2-1
ASSLVRNTYNEQF
>-|many|TRBV12-3/TRBV12-4|TRBJ1-1
ASSRDPRGGTEAF
>-|many|TRBV29-1|TRBJ2-5
SVGPGEETQY
>-|few|TRBV7-9|TRBJ1-5
ASSSSTGTPVNQPQH
>-|-|TRBV27|TRBJ2-1
ATPRNRETYNEQF
>-|-|TRBV6-1|TRBJ2-6
ASKRGANVLT
>-|many|TRBV12-3/TRBV12-4|TRBJ2-3
ASSLSRSTDTQY
>TRBD2|many|TRBV3-1|TRBJ2-1
ASSQEGLANEQF
>-|few|TRBV9|TRBJ2-3
ASSPPHSKDTQY
>-|-|TRBV5-5|TRBJ1-5
ASSRDGDQPQH
>-|many|TRBV5-6|TRBJ2-4
ASSLFPGNDIQY
>-|few|TRBV9|TRBJ1-6
ASSGVGANNSPLH
>-|few|TRBV7-2|TRBJ2-4
ASSFKGGNIQY
>-|many|TRBV2|TRBJ1-2
ASSEGLGQTLGYGYT
>TRBD2|-|TRBV13|TRBJ2-3
ASSFSGGAPNTQY
>TRBD2|few|TRBV20-1|TRBJ2-1
SARPLAGNYNEQF
>-|few|TRBV9|TRBJ2-7
ASSVDGEQWYEQY
>-|many|TRBV5-1|TRBJ2-5
ASSLIPRAARETQY
>-|few|TRBV16|TRBJ1-5
ASRGPQSSNQPQH
>-|few|TRBV11-2|TRBJ1-4
ASSSDLGEKLF
>TRBD2|few|TRBV27|TRBJ2-3
ASSLRASGDPWSTDTQY
>-|many|TRBV10-2|TRBJ2-4
ASSESPNIQY
>-|-|TRBV6-5|TRBJ1-3
ASSYSHLSGNTIY
>TRBD2|many|TRBV5-4|TRBJ2-3
ASSSRTSGTDTQY
>TRBD1|many|TRBV28|TRBJ1-2
ASSSPGQGAGGYT
>-|many|TRBV11-2|TRBJ2-1
ASSFWREAGLNEQF
>TRBD2|-|TRBV12-3/TRBV12-4|TRBJ2-3
ASRRTSGTDGDTQY
>-|few|TRBV5-1|TRBJ2-3
ASTVGGVGDTQY
>TRBD1|-|TRBV2|TRBJ1-2
ASSETGARGNGYT
>TRBD1|-|TRBV6-5|TRBJ1-2
ASSSLGQGSNYGYT
>-|few|TRBV29-1|TRBJ1-1
SVVEGNTEAF
>TRBD2|many|TRBV10-2|TRBJ2-1
ASSSGLLGEQF